This T cell receptor (beta chain) was sequenced for a study of cytomegalovirus exposure and HLA in healthy donors. Background on the study: Roughly 80 million unique TCRs from HLA-typed donors made up an early data release.

Healthy donors of bone marrow made up the group. V lost 4 bases, J lost 6 bases, and 10 bases stayed unmatched. Germline V gene lookup returns CDR1 SGHRS and CDR2 YFSETQ. The CDR3 runs to 17 residues. Primers: 60 Vbeta forward and 13 Jbeta reverse. Produced via immunoSEQ multiplex PCR; TCRdb's table is partial and in-frame only. The repertoire holds about 160,000 clones, with roughly 80% as singletons. Findings and caveats of the study: As a later analysis showed, a missense DCLRE1C variant was linked to trimming of TCR beta V- and J-genes. A later analysis found TCR association rates differed by HLA locus, highest for DRB1 and lowest for HLA-C.

Note on this clone: Antigen unknown.

The rearrangement uses TRBV5-1 and TRBJ1-6; 10 bases match TRBD1. The sample comprised PBMCs. The clonotype comes from a woman in her 30s in good health and CMV-seropositive. The CDR3 region is CASSPFSGQGTNSPLHF. The DNA for the CDR3 is TGCGCCAGCAGCCCCTTTTCGGGACAGGGGACTAATTCACCCCTCCACTTT.